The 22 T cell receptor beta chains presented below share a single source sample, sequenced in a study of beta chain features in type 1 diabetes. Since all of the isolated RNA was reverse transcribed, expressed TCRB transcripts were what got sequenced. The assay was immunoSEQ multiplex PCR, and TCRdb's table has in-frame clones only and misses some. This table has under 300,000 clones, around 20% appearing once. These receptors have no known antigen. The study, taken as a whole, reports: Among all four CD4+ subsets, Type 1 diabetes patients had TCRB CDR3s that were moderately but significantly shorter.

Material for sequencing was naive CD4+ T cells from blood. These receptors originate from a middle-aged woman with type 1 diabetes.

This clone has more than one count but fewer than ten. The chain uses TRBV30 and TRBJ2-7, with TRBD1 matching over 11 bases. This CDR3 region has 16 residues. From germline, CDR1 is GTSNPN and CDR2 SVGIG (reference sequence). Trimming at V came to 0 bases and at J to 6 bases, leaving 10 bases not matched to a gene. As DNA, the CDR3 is TGTGCCTGGAGTGTATTCTCCGGACAGGGGGCTTTCGAGCAGTACTTC. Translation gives CAWSVFSGQGAFEQYF.

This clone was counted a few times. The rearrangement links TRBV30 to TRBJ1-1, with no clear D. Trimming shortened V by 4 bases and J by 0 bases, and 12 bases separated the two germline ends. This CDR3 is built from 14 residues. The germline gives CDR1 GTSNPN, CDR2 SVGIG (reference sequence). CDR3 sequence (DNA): TGTGCCTGGACGCGGGATTTGATGAACACTGAAGCTTTCTTT. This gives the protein CAWTRDLMNTEAFF.

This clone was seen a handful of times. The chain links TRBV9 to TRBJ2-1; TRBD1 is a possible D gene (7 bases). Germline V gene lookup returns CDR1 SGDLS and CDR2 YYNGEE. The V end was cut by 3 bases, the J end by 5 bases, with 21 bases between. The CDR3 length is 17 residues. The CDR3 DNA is TGTGCCAGCAGCGCCGGGGGCCTGGGACAGCAAAACAATGAGCAGTTCTTC. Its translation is CASSAGGLGQQNNEQFF. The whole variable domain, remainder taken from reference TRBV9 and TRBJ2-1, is DSGVTQTPKHLITATGQRVTLRCSPRSGDLSVYWYQQSLDQGLQFLIQYYNGEERAKGNILERFSAQQFPDLHSELNLSSLELGDSALYFCASSAGGLGQQNNEQFFGPGTRLTVL.

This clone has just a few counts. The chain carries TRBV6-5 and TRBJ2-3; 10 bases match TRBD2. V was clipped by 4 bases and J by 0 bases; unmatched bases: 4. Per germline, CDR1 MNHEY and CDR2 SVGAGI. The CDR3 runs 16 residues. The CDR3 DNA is TGTGCCAGCAGTTCGGGACTAGCGCCTAGCACAGATACGCAGTATTTT. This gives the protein CASSSGLAPSTDTQYF.

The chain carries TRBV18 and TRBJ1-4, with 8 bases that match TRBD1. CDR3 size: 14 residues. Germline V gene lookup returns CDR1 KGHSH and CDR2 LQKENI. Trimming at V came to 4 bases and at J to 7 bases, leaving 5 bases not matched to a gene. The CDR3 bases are TGTGCCAGCTCACTCGACAGGGGCCCTGAAAAACTGTTTTTT. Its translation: CASSLDRGPEKLFF.

The CDR3, as DNA: TGTGCCAGCAGCTGGGGGCAGGGTACCAACGAGCAGTACTTC. It codes for CASSWGQGTNEQYF. J is TRBJ2-7 and V is TRBV5-5, with D possibly matching TRBD1 (6 bases). Germline lookup yields CDR1 SGHKS and CDR2 YYEKEE (reference sequence). Trimming took 3 bases from V and 5 from J, leaving 15 bases between them. This CDR3 is built from 14 residues.

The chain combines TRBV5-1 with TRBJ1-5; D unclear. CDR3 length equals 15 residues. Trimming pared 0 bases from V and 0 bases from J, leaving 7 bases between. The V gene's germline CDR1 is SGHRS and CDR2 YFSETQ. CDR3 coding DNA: TGCGCCAGCAGCTTGGACAGTAGTAGCAATCAGCCCCAGCATTTT. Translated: CASSLDSSSNQPQHF.

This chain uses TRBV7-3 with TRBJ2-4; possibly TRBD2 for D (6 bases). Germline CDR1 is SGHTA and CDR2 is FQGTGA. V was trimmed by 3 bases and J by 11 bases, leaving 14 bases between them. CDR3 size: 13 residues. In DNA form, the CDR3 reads TGTGCCAGCAGCTTTACAGGAGGGCCAGTTCAGTACTTC. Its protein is CASSFTGGPVQYF.

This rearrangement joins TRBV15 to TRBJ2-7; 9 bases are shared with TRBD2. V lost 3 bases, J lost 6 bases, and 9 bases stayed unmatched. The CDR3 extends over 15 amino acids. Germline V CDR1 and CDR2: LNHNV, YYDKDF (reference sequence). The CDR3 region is CATSRREGLAGEQYF. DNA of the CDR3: TGTGCCACCAGCAGGCGAGAGGGACTAGCCGGCGAGCAGTACTTC.

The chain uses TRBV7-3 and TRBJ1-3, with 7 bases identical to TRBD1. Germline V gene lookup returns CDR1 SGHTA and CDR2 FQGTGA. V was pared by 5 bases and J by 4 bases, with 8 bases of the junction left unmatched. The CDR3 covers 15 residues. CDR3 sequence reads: CASSTDRSRGNTIYF. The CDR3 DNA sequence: TGTGCCAGCAGCACGGACAGGTCAAGGGGAAACACCATATATTTT.

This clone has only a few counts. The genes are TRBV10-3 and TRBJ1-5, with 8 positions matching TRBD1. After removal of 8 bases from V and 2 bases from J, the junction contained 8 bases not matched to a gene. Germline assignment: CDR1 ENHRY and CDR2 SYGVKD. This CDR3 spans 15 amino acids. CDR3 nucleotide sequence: TGTGCCATCGGCCCCAGGGGGCCCGGCAATCAGCCCCAGCATTTT. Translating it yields CAIGPRGPGNQPQHF.

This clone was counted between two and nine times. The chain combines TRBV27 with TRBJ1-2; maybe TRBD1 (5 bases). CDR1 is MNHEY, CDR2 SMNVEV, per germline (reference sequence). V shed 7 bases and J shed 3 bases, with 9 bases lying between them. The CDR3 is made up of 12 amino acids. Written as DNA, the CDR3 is TGTGCCAGCATGGGGCTTCACTATGGCTACACCTTC. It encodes CASMGLHYGYTF.

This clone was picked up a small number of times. CDR3 residues: CSGQRGGNEQFF. For the CDR3, the DNA is TGCAGCGGACAGCGCGGCGGCAATGAGCAGTTCTTC. The rearrangement joins TRBV29-1 to TRBJ2-1; maybe TRBD1 (5 bases). The CDR3 has 12 amino acids. Deletions cut 7 bases from V and 6 bases from J, with 13 bases between. CDR1 and CDR2 from the germline V gene are SQVTM and ANQGSEA.

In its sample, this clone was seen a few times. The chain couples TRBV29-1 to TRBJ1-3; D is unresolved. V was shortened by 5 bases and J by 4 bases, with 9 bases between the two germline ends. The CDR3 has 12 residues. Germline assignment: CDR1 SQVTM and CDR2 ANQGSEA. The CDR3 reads CSVSLLGNTIYF. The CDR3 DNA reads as TGCAGCGTTTCCTTACTCGGAAACACCATATATTTT.

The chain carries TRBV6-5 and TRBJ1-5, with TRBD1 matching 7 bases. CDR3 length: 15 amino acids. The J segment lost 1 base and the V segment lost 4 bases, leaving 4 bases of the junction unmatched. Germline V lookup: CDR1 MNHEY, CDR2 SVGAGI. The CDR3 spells CASSSLQGSNQPQHF. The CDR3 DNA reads TGTGCCAGCAGTTCGCTACAGGGGAGCAATCAGCCCCAGCATTTT.

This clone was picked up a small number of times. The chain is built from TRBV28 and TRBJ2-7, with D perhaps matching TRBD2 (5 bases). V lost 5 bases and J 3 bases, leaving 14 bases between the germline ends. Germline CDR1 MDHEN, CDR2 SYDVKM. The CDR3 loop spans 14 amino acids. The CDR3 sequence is CASSPVGLVYEQYF. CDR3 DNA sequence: TGTGCCAGCAGTCCAGTAGGACTCGTCTACGAGCAGTACTTC.

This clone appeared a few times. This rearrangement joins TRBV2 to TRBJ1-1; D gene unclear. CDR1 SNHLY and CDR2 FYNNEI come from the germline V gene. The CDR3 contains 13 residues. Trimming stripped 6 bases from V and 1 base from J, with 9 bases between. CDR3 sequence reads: CASRVSANTEAFF. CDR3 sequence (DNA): TGTGCCAGCAGGGTCAGCGCGAACACTGAAGCTTTCTTT.

The CDR3 protein is CAWTRAQETQYF. For the CDR3, the DNA is TGTGCCTGGACGAGAGCCCAAGAGACCCAGTACTTC. The chain links TRBV30 to TRBJ2-5; D gene ambiguous. V was clipped by 4 bases and J by 1 base, with 7 bases between them. Looked up from germline, CDR1 is GTSNPN and CDR2 is SVGIG (reference sequence). The CDR3 length is 12 residues. The entire variable domain, with the rest obtained from reference TRBV30 and TRBJ2-5, is as follows: SQTIHQWPATLVQPVGSPLSLECTVEGTSNPNLYWYRQAAGRGLQLLFYSVGIGQISSEVPQNLSASRPQDRQFILSSKKLLLSDSGFYLCAWTRAQETQYFGPGTRLLVL.

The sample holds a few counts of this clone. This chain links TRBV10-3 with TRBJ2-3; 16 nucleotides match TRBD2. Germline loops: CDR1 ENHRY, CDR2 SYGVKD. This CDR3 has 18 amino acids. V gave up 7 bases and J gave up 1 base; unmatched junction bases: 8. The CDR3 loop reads CAITSGLAGGPGTDTQYF. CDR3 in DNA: TGTGCCATCACCTCGGGACTAGCGGGAGGGCCGGGCACAGATACGCAGTATTTT.

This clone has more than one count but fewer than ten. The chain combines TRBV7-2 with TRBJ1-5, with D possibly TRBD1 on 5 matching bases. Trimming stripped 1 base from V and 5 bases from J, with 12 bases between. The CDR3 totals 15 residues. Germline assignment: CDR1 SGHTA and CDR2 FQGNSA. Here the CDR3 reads CASSLGGTLDQPQHF. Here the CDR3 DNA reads TGTGCCAGCAGCTTAGGCGGGACGCTTGATCAGCCCCAGCATTTT.

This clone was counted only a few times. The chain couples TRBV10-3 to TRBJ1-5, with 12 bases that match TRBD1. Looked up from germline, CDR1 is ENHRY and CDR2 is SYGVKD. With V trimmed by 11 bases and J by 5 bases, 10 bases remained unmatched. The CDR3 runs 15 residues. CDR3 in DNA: TGTGCCTCTCGTGCCGGGACAGGGGGCGATCAGCCCCAGCATTTT. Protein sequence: CASRAGTGGDQPQHF.

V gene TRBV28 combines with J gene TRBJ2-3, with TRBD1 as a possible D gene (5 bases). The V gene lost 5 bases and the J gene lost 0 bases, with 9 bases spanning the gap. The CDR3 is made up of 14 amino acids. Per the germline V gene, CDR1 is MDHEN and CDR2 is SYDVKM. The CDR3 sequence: CASSPTVSTDTQYF. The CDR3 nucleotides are TGTGCCAGCAGTCCGACAGTGAGCACAGATACGCAGTATTTT. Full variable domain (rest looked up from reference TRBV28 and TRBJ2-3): DVKVTQSSRYLVKRTGEKVFLECVQDMDHENMFWYRQDPGLGLRLIYFSYDVKMKEKGDIPEGYSVSREKKERFSLILESASTNQTSMYLCASSPTVSTDTQYFGPGTRLTVL.